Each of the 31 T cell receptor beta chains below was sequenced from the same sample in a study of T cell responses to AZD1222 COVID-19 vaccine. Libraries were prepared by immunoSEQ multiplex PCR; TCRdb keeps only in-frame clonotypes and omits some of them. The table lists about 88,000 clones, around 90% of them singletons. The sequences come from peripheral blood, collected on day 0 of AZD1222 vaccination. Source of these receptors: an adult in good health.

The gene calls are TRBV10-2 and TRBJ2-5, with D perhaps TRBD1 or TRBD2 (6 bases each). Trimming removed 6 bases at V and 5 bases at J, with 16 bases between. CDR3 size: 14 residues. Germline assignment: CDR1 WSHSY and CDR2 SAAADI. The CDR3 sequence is CASSRGQGLETQYF. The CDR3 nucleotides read TGCGCCAGCAGCCGGGGGCAGGGGCTGGAGACCCAGTACTTC.

The CDR3 here is CASSLWAGGQVYEQYF. CDR3 nucleotide sequence: TGCGCCAGCAGCTTGTGGGCGGGAGGGCAAGTTTACGAGCAGTACTTC. The rearrangement uses TRBV5-1 and TRBJ2-7; 9 nucleotides match TRBD2. V gave up 1 base and J gave up 4 bases; unmatched junction bases: 9. Germline V gives CDR1 SGHRS, CDR2 YFSETQ. The CDR3 is 16 residues long.

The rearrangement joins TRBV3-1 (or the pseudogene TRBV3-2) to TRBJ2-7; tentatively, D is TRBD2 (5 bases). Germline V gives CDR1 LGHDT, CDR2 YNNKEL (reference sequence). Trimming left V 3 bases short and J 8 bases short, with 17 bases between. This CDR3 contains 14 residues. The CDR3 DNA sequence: TGTGCCAGCAGCCAGGCCGGGTTAGCGCGGAAGCAGTACTTC. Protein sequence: CASSQAGLARKQYF.

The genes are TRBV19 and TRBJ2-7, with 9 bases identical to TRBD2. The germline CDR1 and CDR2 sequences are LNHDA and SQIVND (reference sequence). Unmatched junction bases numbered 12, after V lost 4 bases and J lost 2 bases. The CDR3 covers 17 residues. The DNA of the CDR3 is TGTGCCAGTAGTAAAGGGGCATGGATAGCGGGAGCCTACGAGCAGTACTTC. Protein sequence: CASSKGAWIAGAYEQYF.

The CDR3: CASSQTKVPPYYGYTF. The DNA of the CDR3 is TGTGCCAGCAGCCAAACGAAGGTACCCCCGTACTATGGCTACACCTTC. The chain couples TRBV3-1 (or the pseudogene TRBV3-2) to TRBJ1-2; D call uncertain. CDR1 is LGHDT, CDR2 YNNKEL, per germline (reference sequence). V gave up 2 bases and J gave up 3 bases, with 16 bases separating them. This CDR3 is built from 16 residues.

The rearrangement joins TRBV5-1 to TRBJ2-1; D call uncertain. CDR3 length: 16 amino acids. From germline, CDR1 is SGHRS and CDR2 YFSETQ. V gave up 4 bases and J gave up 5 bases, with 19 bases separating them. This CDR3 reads CASSPGQTSGNNEQFF. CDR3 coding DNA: TGCGCCAGCAGCCCCGGTCAAACTTCTGGCAACAATGAGCAGTTCTTC.

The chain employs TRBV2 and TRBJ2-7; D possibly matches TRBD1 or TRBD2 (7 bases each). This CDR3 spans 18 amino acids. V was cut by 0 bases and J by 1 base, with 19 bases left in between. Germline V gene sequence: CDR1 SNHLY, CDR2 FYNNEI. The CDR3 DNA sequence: TGTGCCAGCAGTGAAGCGTGGTGGCGGGGGACAGATTCCTACGAGCAGTACTTC. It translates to CASSEAWWRGTDSYEQYF. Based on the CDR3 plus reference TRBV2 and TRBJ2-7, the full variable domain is EPEVTQTPSHQVTQMGQEVILRCVPISNHLYFYWYRQILGQKVEFLVSFYNNEISEKSEIFDDQFSVERPDGSNFTLKIRSTKLEDSAMYFCASSEAWWRGTDSYEQYFGPGTRLTVT.

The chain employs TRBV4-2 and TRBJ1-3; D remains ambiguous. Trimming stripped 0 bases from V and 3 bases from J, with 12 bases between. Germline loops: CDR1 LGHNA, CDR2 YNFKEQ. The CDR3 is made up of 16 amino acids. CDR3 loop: CASSQEVQSGGNTIYF. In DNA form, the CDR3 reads TGTGCCAGCAGCCAAGAAGTACAGTCAGGTGGAAACACCATATATTTT.

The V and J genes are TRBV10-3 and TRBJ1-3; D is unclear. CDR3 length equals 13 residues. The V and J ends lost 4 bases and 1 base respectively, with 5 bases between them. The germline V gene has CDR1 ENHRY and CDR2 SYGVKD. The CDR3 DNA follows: TGTGCCATCAGTGTCACATCTGGAAACACCATATATTTT. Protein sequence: CAISVTSGNTIYF.

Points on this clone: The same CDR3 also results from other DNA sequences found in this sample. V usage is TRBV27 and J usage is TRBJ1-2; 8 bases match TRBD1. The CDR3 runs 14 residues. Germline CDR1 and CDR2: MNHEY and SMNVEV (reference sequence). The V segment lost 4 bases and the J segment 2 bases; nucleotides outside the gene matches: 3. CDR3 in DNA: TGTGCCAGCAGTTCAAGACAGGGGAACTATGGCTACACCTTC. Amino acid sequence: CASSSRQGNYGYTF.

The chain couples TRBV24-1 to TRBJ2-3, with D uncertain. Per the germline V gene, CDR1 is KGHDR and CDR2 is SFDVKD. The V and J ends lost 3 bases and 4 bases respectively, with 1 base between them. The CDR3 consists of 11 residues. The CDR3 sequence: CATSDPDTQYF. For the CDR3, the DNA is TGTGCCACCAGTGATCCAGATACGCAGTATTTT.

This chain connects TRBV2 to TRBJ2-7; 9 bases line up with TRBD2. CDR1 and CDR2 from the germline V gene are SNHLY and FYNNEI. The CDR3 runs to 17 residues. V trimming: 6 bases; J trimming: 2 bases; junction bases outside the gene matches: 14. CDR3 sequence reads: CASSPGMVAGAAYEQYF. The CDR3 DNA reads TGTGCCAGCAGCCCTGGGATGGTAGCGGGAGCCGCCTACGAGCAGTACTTC.

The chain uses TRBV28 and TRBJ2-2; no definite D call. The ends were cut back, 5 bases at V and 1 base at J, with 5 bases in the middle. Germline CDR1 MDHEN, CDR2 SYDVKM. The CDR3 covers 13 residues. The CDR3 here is CASSPGNTGELFF. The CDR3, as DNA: TGTGCCAGCAGTCCAGGGAACACCGGGGAGCTGTTTTTT. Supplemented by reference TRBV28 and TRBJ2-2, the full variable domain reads DVKVTQSSRYLVKRTGEKVFLECVQDMDHENMFWYRQDPGLGLRLIYFSYDVKMKEKGDIPEGYSVSREKKERFSLILESASTNQTSMYLCASSPGNTGELFFGEGSRLTVL.

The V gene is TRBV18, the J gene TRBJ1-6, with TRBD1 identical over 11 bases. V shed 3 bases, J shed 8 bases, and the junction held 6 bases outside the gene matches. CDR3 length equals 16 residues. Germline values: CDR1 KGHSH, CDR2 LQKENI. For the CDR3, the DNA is TGTGCCAGCTCACCCAACAGGGACAGGGGGTATTCACCCCTCCACTTT. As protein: CASSPNRDRGYSPLHF.

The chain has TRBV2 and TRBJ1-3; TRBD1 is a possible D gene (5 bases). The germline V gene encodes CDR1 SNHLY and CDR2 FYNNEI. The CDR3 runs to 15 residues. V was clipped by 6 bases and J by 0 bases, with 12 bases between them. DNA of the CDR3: TGTGCCAGCAGGAGACAGCCTATCTCTGGAAACACCATATATTTT. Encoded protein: CASRRQPISGNTIYF.

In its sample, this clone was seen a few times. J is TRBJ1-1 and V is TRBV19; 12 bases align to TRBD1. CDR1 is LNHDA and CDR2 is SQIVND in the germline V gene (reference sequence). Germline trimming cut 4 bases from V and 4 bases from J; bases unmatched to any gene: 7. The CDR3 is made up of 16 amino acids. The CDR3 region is CASSTGTGGEGTEAFF. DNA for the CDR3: TGTGCCAGTAGTACCGGGACAGGGGGCGAGGGCACTGAAGCTTTCTTT.

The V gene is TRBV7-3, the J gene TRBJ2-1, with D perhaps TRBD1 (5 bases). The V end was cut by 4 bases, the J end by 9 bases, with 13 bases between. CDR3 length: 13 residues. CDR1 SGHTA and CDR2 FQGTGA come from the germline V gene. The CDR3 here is CASSSAQGSEQFF. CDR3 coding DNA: TGTGCCAGCAGCTCGGCCCAGGGTAGTGAGCAGTTCTTC.

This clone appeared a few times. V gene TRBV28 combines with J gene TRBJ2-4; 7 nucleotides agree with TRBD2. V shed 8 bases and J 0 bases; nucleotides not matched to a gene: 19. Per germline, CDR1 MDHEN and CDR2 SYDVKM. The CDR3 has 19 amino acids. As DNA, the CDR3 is TGTGCCAGCTCGAATCATCGGGGCGGGAGAAATTTAGCCAAAAACATTCAGTACTTC. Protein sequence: CASSNHRGGRNLAKNIQYF.

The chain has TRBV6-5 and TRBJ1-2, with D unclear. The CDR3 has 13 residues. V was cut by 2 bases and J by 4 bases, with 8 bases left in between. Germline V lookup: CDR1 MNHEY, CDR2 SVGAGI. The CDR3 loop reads CASSYAVAYGYTF. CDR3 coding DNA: TGTGCCAGCAGTTACGCGGTAGCCTATGGCTACACCTTC.

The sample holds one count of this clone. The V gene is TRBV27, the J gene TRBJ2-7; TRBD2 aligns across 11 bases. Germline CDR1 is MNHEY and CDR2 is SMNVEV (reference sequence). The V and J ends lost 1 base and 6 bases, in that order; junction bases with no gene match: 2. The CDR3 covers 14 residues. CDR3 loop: CASSLLAGGGEQYF. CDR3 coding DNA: TGTGCCAGCAGTTTATTAGCGGGAGGGGGCGAGCAGTACTTC.

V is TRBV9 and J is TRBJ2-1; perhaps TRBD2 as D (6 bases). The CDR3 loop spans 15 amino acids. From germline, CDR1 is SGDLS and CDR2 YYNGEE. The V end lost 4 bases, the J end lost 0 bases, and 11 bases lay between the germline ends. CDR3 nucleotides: TGTGCCAGCAGCACCACCGGGGGCTCCTACAATGAGCAGTTCTTC. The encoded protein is CASSTTGGSYNEQFF.

The CDR3 loop is CASSFQGTGTSNSPLHF. CDR3 in DNA: TGTGCCAGCAGCTTTCAAGGGACAGGGACTAGTAATTCACCCCTCCACTTT. This chain links TRBV7-9 with TRBJ1-6; the match to TRBD1 covers 9 bases. CDR1 and CDR2 from the germline V gene are SEHNR and FQNEAQ (reference sequence). This CDR3 region has 17 residues. V was clipped by 3 bases and J by 6 bases; unmatched bases: 9.

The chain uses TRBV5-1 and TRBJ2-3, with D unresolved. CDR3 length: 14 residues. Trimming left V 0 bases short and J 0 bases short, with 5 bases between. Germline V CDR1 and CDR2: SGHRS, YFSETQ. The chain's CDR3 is CASSLAASTDTQYF. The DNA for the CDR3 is TGCGCCAGCAGCTTGGCCGCGAGCACAGATACGCAGTATTTT. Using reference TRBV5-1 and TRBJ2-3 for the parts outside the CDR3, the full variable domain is KAGVTQTPRYLIKTRGQQVTLSCSPISGHRSVSWYQQTPGQGLQFLFEYFSETQRNKGNFPGRFSGRQFSNSRSEMNVSTLELGDSALYLCASSLAASTDTQYFGPGTRLTVL.

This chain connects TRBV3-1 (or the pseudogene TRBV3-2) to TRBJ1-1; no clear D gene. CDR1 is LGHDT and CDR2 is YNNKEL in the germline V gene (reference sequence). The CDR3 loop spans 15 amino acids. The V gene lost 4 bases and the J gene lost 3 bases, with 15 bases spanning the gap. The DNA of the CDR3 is TGTGCCAGCAGCCTTCGACACGGTGGGGACACTGAAGCTTTCTTT. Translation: CASSLRHGGDTEAFF.

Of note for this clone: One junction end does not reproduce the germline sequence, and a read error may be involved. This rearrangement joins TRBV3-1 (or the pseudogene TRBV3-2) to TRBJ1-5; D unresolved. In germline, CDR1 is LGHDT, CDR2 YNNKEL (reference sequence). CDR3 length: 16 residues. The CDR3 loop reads CVSPKRGSQSNQPQHF. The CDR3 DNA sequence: TGTGTCAGCCCAAAACGGGGTAGTCAGAGCAATCAGCCCCAGCATTTT.

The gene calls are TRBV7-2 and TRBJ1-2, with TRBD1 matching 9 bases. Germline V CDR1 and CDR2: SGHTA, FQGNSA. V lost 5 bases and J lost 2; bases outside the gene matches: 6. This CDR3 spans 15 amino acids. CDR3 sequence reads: CASSPGQGINYGYTF. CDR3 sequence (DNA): TGTGCCAGCAGCCCGGGACAGGGAATAAACTATGGCTACACCTTC.

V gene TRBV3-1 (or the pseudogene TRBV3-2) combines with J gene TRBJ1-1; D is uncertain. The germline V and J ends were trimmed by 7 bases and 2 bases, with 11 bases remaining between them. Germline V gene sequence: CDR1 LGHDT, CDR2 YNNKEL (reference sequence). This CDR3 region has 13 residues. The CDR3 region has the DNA TGTGCCAGCACCCAGACCGGAAACACTGAAGCTTTCTTT. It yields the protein CASTQTGNTEAFF.

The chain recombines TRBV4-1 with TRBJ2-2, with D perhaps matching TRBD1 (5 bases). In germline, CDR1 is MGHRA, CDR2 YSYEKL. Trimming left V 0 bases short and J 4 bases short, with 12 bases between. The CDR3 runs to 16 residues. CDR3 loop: CASSQELQGSTGELFF. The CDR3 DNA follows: TGCGCCAGCAGCCAAGAACTCCAGGGCTCCACCGGGGAGCTGTTTTTT.

The CDR3 region has the DNA TGTGCCAGTAGTATAGTATCGGCAGGAACTTTGAACACTGAAGCTTTCTTT. Its protein is CASSIVSAGTLNTEAFF. The J gene is TRBJ1-1, the V gene TRBV19; D unclear. The CDR3 loop spans 17 amino acids. Germline V gene data show CDR1 as LNHDA and CDR2 as SQIVND (reference sequence). The V and J ends lost 1 base and 0 bases respectively, with 15 bases between them.

The CDR3 here is CAWSRTGGFGSYNEQFF. CDR3 DNA sequence: TGTGCCTGGAGTCGGACAGGGGGCTTCGGCTCCTACAATGAGCAGTTCTTC. The chain employs TRBV30 and TRBJ2-1, with TRBD1 matching over 11 bases. The junction had 6 bases not matched to a gene; V was cut back by 2 bases and J by 0 bases. The CDR3 loop spans 17 amino acids. Germline CDR1 and CDR2: GTSNPN and SVGIG (reference sequence).

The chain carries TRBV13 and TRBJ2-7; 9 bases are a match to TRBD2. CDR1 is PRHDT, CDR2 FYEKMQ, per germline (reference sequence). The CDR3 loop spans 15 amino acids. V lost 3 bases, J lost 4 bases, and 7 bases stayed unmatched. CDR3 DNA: TGTGCCAGCAGCTTTGGCGGGAGGGCCGTGTACGAGCAGTACTTC. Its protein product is CASSFGGRAVYEQYF.